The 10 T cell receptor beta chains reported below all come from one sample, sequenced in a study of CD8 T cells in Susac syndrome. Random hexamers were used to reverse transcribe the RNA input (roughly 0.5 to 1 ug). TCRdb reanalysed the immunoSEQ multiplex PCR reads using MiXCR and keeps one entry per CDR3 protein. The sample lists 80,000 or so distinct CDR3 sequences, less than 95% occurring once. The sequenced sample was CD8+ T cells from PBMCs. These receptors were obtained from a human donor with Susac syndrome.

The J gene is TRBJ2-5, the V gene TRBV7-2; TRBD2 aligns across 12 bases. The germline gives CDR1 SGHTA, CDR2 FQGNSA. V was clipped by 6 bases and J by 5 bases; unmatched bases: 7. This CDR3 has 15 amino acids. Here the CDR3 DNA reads TGTGCCAGCAGGCCTAGCGGGGGGGCCGGGGAGACCCAGTACTTC. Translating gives CASRPSGGAGETQYF.

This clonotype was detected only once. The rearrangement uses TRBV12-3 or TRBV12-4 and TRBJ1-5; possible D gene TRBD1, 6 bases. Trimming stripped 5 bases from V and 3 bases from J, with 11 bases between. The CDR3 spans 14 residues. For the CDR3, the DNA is TGTGCCAGCAGTGCCACAGGGTCCAATCAGCCCCAGCATTTT. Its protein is CASSATGSNQPQHF.

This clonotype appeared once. CDR3 coding DNA: TGTGCCTGGAGCGTTCCCTTAACAGGGGCGCGGCAGCCCCAGCATTTT. Its translation is CAWSVPLTGARQPQHF. The chain uses TRBV30 and TRBJ1-5, with 7 positions matching TRBD1. From germline, CDR1 is GTSNPN and CDR2 SVGIG (reference sequence). The CDR3 is 16 amino acids. Unmatched junction bases numbered 15, after V lost 3 bases and J lost 7 bases.

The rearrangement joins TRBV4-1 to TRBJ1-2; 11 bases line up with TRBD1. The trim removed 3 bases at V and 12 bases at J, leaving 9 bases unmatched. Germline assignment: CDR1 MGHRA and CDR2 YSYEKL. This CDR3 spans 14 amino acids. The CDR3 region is CASSQVLGQGANTF. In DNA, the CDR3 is TGCGCCAGCAGCCAGGTCCTCGGACAGGGGGCAAACACCTTC.

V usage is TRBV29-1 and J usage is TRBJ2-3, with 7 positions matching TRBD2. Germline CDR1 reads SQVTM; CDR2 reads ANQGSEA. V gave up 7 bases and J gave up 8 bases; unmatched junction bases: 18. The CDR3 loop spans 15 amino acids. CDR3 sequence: CSAPMASGVIVTQYF. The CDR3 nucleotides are TGCAGCGCCCCTATGGCCAGCGGGGTAATCGTTACGCAGTATTTT.

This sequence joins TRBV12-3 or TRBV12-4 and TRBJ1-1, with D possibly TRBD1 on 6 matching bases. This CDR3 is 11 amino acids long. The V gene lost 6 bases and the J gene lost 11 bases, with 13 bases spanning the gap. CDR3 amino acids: CASSWTEEAFF. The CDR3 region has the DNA TGTGCCAGCAGCTGGACAGAGGAGGCTTTCTTT.

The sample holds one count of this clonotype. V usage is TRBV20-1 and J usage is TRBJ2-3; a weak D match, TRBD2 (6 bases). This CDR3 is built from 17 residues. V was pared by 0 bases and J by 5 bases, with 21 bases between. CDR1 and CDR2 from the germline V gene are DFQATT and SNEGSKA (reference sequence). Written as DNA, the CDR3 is TGCAGTGCTAGAGACCCCTTGGGCGTTACGGAGGGAGATACGCAGTATTTT. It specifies CSARDPLGVTEGDTQYF.

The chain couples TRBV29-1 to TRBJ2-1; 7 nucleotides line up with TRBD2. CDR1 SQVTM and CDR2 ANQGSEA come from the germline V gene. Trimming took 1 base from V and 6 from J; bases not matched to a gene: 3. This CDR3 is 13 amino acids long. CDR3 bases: TGCAGCGTTGAAGCCCGACTAGCCAATGAGCAGTTCTTC. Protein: CSVEARLANEQFF.

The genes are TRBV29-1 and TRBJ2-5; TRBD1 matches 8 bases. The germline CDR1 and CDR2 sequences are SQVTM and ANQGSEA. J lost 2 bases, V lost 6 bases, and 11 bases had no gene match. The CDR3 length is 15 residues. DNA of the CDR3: TGCAGCGTCCAAGACAGGGGAGGTCGGCAAGAGACCCAGTACTTC. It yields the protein CSVQDRGGRQETQYF.

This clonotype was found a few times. CDR3: CASSQGTSDVQTQYF. Written as DNA, the CDR3 is TGCGCCAGCAGCCAGGGGACTAGCGACGTGCAGACCCAGTACTTC. This rearrangement joins TRBV4-1 to TRBJ2-5; TRBD2 aligns across 10 bases. With V trimmed by 3 bases and J by 6 bases, 7 bases remained unmatched. Germline lookup yields CDR1 MGHRA and CDR2 YSYEKL. The CDR3 totals 15 residues.